The 11 T cell receptor beta chains presented below share a single source sample, sequenced in a study of metastatic and nonmetastatic thyroid tumors. TCRdb re-called the PCR reads via MiXCR. The sample has about 16,000 clones, around 29% seen once; the top ten hold over 9.5%. Thyroid surgery took place with no prior treatment in any patient. Sample: blood. The receptors derive from a female donor with papillary thyroid cancer or a benign thyroid nodule (not recorded which). Some clones in this sample may be carry-over from other donors' samples.

The chain employs TRBV4-1 and TRBJ2-3, with a possible D match to TRBD2 (7 bases). The V gene's germline CDR1 is MGHRA and CDR2 YSYEKL. The CDR3 runs 16 residues. V lost 4 bases, J lost 5 bases, and 19 bases lay in between. The CDR3 DNA follows: TGCGCCAGCAGCCGCCTTCCTGGGGGGGCAGGAGATACGCAGTATTTT. Its translation: CASSRLPGGAGDTQYF.

This clone has at least ten counts. V usage is TRBV3-1 and J usage is TRBJ1-1; possibly TRBD1 for D (6 bases). The CDR3 is made up of 15 amino acids. Germline CDR1 reads LGHDT; CDR2 reads YNNKEL (reference sequence). Trimming cost V 4 bases and J 3 bases, with 15 bases left between them. The CDR3 region is CASSLLGGRDTEAFF. The CDR3 coding sequence is TGTGCCAGCAGCCTTCTCGGGGGCCGGGACACTGAAGCTTTCTTT.

The chain is built from TRBV14 and TRBJ2-2; possible D gene TRBD1, 5 bases. CDR1 is SGHDN and CDR2 is FVKESK in the germline V gene. The CDR3 runs 15 residues. Trimming took off 4 bases at V and 4 bases at J, with 13 bases between the two ends. The CDR3 region is CASSRAGLSTGELFF. The CDR3, as DNA: TGTGCCAGCAGCCGGGCAGGGCTCAGCACCGGGGAGCTGTTTTTT.

The V and J genes are TRBV6-1 and TRBJ1-6; a possible D gene is TRBD1 (5 bases). This CDR3 is 14 amino acids long. V gave up 4 bases and J gave up 9 bases, with 13 bases separating them. Germline V gene data show CDR1 as MNHNS and CDR2 as SASEGT. The CDR3 bases are TGTGCCAGCAGTGGGGGCGTGGAAGGTTCACCCCTCCACTTT. This sequence encodes CASSGGVEGSPLHF.

This clone was detected ten times or more. Distinct nucleotide sequences in the sample also encode this CDR3. The rearrangement links TRBV2 to TRBJ2-5; 15 bases are shared with TRBD2. The V gene's germline CDR1 is SNHLY and CDR2 FYNNEI. The V gene end was trimmed by 6 bases and the J gene end by 5 bases; junction bases not matched to a gene: 7. This CDR3 contains 16 residues. For the CDR3, the DNA is TGTGCCAGCAGGGGGGGACTAGCGGGGGGTCACGAGACCCAGTACTTC. Its translation: CASRGGLAGGHETQYF.

The chain has TRBV30 and TRBJ2-1, with 14 bases aligning to TRBD2. The CDR3 loop spans 16 amino acids. The J segment lost 9 bases and the V segment lost 1 base, leaving 8 bases of the junction unmatched. Germline assignment: CDR1 GTSNPN and CDR2 SVGIG (reference sequence). The CDR3 spells CAWSGMGLAGVFEQFF. CDR3 nucleotide sequence: TGTGCCTGGAGTGGAATGGGACTAGCGGGGGTATTTGAGCAGTTCTTC.

J is TRBJ2-7 and V is TRBV6-2 or TRBV6-3; TRBD2 is a possible D gene (6 bases). Deletions cut 6 bases from V and 7 bases from J, with 19 bases between. The CDR3 sequence is 14 residues long. Germline lookup yields CDR1 MNHEY and CDR2 SVGEGT. The CDR3 DNA follows: TGTGCCAGCAGCCCGGGGGAATCACCAATAGAGCAGTACTTC. It codes for CASSPGESPIEQYF.

This rearrangement joins TRBV14 to TRBJ1-2; TRBD1 aligns across 7 bases. Germline CDR1 and CDR2: SGHDN and FVKESK. This CDR3 comprises 15 residues. V shed 2 bases, J shed 5 bases, and the junction held 8 bases outside the gene matches. CDR3 residues: CASSQFSGTAYGYTF. CDR3 DNA sequence: TGTGCCAGCAGCCAATTCAGCGGGACAGCTTATGGCTACACCTTC.

This clone is termed medium-sized. The genes are TRBV2 and TRBJ2-7; 7 bases are a match to TRBD1. J lost 2 bases, V lost 3 bases, and 7 bases had no gene match. The CDR3 sequence is 15 residues long. Per germline, CDR1 SNHLY and CDR2 FYNNEI. The CDR3 bases are TGTGCCAGCAGTGAGTCGGGACAGCTTACCTACGAGCAGTACTTC. As protein: CASSESGQLTYEQYF.

The chain is built from TRBV20-1 and TRBJ2-3, with D uncertain. CDR3 size: 17 residues. Germline values: CDR1 DFQATT, CDR2 SNEGSKA (reference sequence). Trimming took off 0 bases at V and 2 bases at J, with 18 bases between the two ends. This CDR3 reads CSAREASALPSTDTQYF. In DNA, the CDR3 is TGCAGTGCTAGAGAGGCTAGTGCCCTTCCCTCCACAGATACGCAGTATTTT.

The genes are TRBV20-1 and TRBJ2-1, with D perhaps given as TRBD1 or TRBD2 (5 bases each). The germline CDR1 and CDR2 sequences are DFQATT and SNEGSKA (reference sequence). The CDR3 has 15 residues. Trimming stripped 1 base from V and 9 bases from J, with 19 bases between. The DNA for the CDR3 is TGCAGTGCTAGAGCGGGGAAACGGCTTAGGGGTGAGCAGTTCTTC. It encodes CSARAGKRLRGEQFF.